This T cell receptor (beta chain) was obtained from a study of PD-1 blockade in classical Hodgkin lymphoma. The study's findings and limits: Repertoires differed for reasons still undefined, possibly disease activity or prior therapy. Compared with healthy donors, newly diagnosed patients reportedly showed lower baseline TCR diversity.

The germline V gene has CDR1 KGHSH and CDR2 LQKENI. V lost 3 bases, J lost 4 bases, and 23 bases stayed unmatched. This CDR3 comprises 21 residues. In the case of this clone: Its target is unknown.

Documented time point: newly diagnosed, previously untreated cHL patient sample. The study compared against PBMCs from newly diagnosed, untreated classical Hodgkin lymphoma. This table comes from immunoSEQ multiplex PCR, and its TCRdb copy is limited to in-frame clones, with some not included. The top ten hold nearly 5% of the sample, which has 47,000 or so clones, approximately 91% seen once. The receptor comes from a human donor with classical Hodgkin lymphoma. J is TRBJ1-1 and V is TRBV18; 10 nucleotides agree with TRBD1. The specimen was peripheral blood mononuclear cells (PBMCs). The CDR3 spells CASSPRTLTGTGVVGFTEAFF. The CDR3 DNA is TGTGCCAGCTCACCCCGTACGCTTACCGGGACAGGGGTGGTTGGTTTCACTGAAGCTTTCTTT.